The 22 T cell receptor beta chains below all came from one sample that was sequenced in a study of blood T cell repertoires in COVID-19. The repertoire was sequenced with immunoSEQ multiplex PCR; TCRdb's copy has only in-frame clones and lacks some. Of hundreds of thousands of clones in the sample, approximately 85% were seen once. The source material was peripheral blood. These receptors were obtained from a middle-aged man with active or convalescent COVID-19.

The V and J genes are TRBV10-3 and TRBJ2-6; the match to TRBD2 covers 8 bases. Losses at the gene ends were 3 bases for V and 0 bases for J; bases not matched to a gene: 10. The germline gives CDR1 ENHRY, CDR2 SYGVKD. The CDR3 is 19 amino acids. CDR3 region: CAISEVRVAGNSGANVLTF. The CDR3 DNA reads TGTGCCATCAGTGAAGTCCGGGTAGCGGGGAACTCTGGGGCCAACGTCCTGACTTTC.

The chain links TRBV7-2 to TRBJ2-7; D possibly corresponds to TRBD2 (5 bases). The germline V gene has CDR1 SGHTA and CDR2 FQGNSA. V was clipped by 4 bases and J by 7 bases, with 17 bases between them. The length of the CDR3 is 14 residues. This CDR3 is CASSSKAEVGEQYF. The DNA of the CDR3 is TGTGCCAGCAGCTCAAAGGCGGAGGTAGGGGAGCAGTACTTC.

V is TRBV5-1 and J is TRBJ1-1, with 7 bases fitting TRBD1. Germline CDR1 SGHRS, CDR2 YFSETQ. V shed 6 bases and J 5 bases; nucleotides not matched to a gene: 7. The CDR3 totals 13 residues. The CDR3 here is CASIGQAGTEAFF. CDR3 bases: TGCGCCAGCATAGGACAGGCGGGGACTGAAGCTTTCTTT. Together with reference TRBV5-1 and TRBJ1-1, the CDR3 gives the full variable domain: KAGVTQTPRYLIKTRGQQVTLSCSPISGHRSVSWYQQTPGQGLQFLFEYFSETQRNKGNFPGRFSGRQFSNSRSEMNVSTLELGDSALYLCASIGQAGTEAFFGQGTRLTVV.

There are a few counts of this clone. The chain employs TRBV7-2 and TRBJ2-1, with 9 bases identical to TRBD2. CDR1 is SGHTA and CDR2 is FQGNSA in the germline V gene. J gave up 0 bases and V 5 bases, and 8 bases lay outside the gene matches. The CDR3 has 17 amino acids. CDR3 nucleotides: TGTGCCAGCAGCCCAAAGACTAGCGGATCCTCCTACAATGAGCAGTTCTTC. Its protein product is CASSPKTSGSSYNEQFF.

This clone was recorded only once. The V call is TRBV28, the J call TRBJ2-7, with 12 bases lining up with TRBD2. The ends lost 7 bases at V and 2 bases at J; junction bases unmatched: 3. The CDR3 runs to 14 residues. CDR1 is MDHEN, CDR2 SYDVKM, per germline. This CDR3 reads CASTRLAGAYEQYF. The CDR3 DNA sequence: TGTGCCAGCACCCGACTAGCGGGAGCCTACGAGCAGTACTTC.

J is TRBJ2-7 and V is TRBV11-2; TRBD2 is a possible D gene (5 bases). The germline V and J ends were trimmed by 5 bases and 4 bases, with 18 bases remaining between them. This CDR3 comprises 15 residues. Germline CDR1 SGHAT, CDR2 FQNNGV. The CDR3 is CASSLRVLAGYEQYF. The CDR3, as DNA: TGTGCCAGCAGCCTAAGGGTCCTAGCCGGGTACGAGCAGTACTTC.

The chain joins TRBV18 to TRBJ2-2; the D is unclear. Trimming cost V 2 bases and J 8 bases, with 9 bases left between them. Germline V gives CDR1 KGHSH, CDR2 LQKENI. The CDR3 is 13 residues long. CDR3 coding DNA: TGTGCCAGCTCACCAGGCTCCAGGGGGGAGCTGTTTTTT. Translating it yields CASSPGSRGELFF.

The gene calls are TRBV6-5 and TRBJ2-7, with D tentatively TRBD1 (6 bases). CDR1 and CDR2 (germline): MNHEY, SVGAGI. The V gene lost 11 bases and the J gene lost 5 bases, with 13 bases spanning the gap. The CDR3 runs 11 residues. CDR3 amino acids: CAVGGFNEQYF. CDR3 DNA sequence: TGTGCCGTAGGGGGTTTTAACGAGCAGTACTTC.

CDR3 DNA: TGTGCCAGCAGTTACTCACAGGGGTCCCCCACTGAAGCTTTCTTT. This sequence encodes CASSYSQGSPTEAFF. The chain couples TRBV6-5 to TRBJ1-1; TRBD1 matches at 7 bases. With 0 bases clipped from V and 4 bases from J, the junction kept 5 bases outside the gene matches. There are 15 residues in the CDR3. The V gene's germline CDR1 is MNHEY and CDR2 SVGAGI.

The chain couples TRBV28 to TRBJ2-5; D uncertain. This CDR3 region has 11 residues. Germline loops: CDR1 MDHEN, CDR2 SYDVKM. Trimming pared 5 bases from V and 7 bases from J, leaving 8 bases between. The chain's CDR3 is CASSLTGTQYF. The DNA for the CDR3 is TGTGCCAGCAGTCTAACGGGGACCCAGTACTTC.

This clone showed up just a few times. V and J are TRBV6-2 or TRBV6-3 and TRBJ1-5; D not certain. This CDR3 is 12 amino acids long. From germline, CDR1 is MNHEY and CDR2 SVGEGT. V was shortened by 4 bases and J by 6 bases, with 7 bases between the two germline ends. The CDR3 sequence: CASSFRRQPQHF. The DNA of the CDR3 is TGTGCCAGCAGTTTCCGTCGTCAGCCCCAGCATTTT.

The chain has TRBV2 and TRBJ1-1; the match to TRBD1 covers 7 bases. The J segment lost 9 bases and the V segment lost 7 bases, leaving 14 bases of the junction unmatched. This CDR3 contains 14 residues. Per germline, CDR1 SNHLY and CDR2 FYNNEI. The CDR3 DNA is TGTGCCAGCACTGGAGACAGGGCGGTGGGAAAAGCTTTCTTT. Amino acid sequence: CASTGDRAVGKAFF.

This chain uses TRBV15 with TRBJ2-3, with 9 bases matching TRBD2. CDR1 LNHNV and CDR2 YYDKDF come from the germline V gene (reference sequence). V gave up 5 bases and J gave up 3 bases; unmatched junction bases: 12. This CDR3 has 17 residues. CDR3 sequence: CATSPRKVAGETDTQYF. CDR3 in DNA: TGTGCCACCAGCCCACGTAAGGTAGCGGGAGAGACAGATACGCAGTATTTT.

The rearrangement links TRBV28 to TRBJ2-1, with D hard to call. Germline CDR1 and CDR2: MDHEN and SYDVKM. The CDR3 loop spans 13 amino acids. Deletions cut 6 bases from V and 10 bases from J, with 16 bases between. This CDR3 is CASSSRIAEEQFF. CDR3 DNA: TGTGCCAGCAGCTCGCGGATTGCAGAAGAGCAGTTCTTC.

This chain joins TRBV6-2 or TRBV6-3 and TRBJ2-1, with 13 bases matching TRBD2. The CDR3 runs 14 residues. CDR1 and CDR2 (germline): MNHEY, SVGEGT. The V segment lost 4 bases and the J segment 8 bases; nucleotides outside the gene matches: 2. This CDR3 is CASSWTSGRYEQFF. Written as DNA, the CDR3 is TGTGCCAGCAGTTGGACTAGCGGGAGATATGAGCAGTTCTTC.

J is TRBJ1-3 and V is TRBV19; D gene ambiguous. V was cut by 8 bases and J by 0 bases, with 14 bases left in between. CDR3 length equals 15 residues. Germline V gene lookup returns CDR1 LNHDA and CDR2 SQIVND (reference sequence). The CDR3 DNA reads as TGTGCCAGTGGCTCCGCGACTGGCTCTGGAAACACCATATATTTT. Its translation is CASGSATGSGNTIYF.

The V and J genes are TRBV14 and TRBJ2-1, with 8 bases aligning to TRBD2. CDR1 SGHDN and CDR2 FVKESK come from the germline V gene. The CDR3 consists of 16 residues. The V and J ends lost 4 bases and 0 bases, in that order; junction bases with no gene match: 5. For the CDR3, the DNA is TGTGCCAGCAGCCCACCCGGGGGGGCCTCCTACAATGAGCAGTTCTTC. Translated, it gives CASSPPGGASYNEQFF.

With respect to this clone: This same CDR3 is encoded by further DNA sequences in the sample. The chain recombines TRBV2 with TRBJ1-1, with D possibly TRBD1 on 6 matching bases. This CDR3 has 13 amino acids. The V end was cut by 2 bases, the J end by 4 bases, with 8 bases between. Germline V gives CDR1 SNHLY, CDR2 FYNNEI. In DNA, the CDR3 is TGTGCCAGCAGTGAACAGGGGAGCACTGAAGCTTTCTTT. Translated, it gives CASSEQGSTEAFF.

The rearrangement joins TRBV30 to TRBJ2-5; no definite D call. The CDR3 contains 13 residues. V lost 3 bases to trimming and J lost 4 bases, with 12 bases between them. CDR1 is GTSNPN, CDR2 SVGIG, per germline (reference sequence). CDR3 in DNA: TGTGCCTGGAGCCAAGACTCCCCAGAGACCCAGTACTTC. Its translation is CAWSQDSPETQYF.

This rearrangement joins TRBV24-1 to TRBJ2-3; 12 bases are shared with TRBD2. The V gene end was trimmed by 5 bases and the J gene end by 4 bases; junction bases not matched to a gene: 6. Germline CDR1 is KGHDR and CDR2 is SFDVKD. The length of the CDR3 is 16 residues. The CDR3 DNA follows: TGTGCCACCAGTGCCGACCTAGCGGGAGGGCCAGATACGCAGTATTTT. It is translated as CATSADLAGGPDTQYF.

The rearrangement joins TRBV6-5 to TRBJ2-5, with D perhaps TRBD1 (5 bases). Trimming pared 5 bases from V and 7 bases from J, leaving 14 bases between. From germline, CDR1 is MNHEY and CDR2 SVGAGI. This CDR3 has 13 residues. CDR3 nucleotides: TGTGCCAGCAGTCAGACAGTACCTTGGACCCAGTACTTC. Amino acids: CASSQTVPWTQYF.

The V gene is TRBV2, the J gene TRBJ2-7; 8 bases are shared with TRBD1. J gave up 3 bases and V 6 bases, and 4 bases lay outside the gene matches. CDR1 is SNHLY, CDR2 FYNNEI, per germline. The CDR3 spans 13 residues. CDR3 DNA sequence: TGTGCCAGCAGCCGGACAGGGATCTACGAGCAGTACTTC. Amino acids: CASSRTGIYEQYF.